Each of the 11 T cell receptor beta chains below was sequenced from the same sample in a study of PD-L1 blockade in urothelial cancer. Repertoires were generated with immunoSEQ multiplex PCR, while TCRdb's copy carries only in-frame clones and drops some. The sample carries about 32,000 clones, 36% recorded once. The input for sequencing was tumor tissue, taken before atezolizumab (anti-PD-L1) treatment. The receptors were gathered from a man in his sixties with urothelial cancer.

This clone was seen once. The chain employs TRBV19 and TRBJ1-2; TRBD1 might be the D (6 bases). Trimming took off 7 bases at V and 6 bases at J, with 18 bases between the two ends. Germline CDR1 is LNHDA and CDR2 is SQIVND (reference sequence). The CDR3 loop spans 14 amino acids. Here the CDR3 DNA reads TGTGCCAGTACCCAGGACAGTGTAAGAGATGGCTACACCTTC. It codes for CASTQDSVRDGYTF.

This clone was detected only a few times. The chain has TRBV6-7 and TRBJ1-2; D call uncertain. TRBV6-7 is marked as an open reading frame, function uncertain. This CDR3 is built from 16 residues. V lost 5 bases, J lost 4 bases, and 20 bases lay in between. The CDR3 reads CASSEVEVSVSYGYTF. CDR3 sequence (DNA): TGTGCCAGCAGTGAAGTTGAGGTCTCGGTATCCTATGGCTACACCTTC.

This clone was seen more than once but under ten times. The CDR3 spells CASSQRETGTSTNEKLFF. CDR3 nucleotides: TGCGCCAGCAGCCAGAGGGAGACAGGGACATCAACTAATGAAAAACTGTTTTTT. This chain links TRBV1 with TRBJ1-4; the tabulated D call, TRBD1, remains unverified against the DNA. TRBV1 is labeled a pseudogene. There are 18 residues in the CDR3.

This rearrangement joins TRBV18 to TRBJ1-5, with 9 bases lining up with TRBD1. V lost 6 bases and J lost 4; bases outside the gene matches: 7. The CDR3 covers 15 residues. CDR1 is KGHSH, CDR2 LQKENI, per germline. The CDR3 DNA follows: TGTGCCAGCTCTCCCGCCGGGACAGGGAATCAGCCCCAGCATTTT. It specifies CASSPAGTGNQPQHF.

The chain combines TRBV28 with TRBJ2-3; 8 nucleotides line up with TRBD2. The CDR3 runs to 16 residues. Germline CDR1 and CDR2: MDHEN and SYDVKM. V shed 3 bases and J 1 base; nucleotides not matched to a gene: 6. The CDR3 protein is CASSFSAGVGTDTQYF. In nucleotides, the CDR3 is TGTGCCAGCAGTTTCTCAGCGGGAGTCGGCACAGATACGCAGTATTTT.

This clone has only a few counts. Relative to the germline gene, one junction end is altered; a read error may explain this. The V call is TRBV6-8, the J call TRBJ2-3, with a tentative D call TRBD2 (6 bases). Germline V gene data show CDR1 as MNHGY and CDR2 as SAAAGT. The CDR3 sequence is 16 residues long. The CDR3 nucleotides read TGTGCCAACAGTTACACACGGCGCGGGGGCACAGATACGCAGTATTTT. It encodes CANSYTRRGGTDTQYF.

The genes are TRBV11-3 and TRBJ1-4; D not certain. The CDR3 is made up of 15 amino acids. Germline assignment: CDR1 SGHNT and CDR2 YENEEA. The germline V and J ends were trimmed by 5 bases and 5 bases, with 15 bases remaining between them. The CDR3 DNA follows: TGTGCCAGCAGCCGCACCGCGTCAGAGAATGAAAAACTGTTTTTT. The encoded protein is CASSRTASENEKLFF.

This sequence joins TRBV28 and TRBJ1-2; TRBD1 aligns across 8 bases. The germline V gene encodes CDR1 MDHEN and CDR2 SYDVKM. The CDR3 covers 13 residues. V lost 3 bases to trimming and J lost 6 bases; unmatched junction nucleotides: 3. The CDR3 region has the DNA TGTGCCAGCAGTTTCGGACAGGGCCATGGCTACACCTTC. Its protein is CASSFGQGHGYTF.

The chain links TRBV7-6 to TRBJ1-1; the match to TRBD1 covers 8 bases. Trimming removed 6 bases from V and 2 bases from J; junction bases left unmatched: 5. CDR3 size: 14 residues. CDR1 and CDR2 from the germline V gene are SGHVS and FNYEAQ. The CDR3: CASRPDRVNTEAFF. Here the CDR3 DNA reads TGTGCCAGCAGGCCGGACAGGGTAAACACTGAAGCTTTCTTT.

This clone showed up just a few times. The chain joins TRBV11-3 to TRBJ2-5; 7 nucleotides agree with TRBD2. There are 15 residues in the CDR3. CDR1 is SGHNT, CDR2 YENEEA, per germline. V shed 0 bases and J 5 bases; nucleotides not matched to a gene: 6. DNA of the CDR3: TGTGCCAGCAGCTTAGAGGGAGGGCCTGGGGAGACCCAGTACTTC. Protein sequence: CASSLEGGPGETQYF.

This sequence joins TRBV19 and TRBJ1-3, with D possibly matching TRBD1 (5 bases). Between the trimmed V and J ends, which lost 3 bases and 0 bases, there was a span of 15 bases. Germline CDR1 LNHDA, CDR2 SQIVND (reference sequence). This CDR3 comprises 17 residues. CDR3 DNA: TGTGCCAGTAGTATTGGGTCTCTCCAGGGCTCTGGAAACACCATATATTTT. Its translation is CASSIGSLQGSGNTIYF.